The 7 T cell receptor beta chains below were found in one sample sequenced in a study of shared clonotypes between healthy human individuals. The table came from immunoSEQ multiplex PCR; TCRdb's copy has only in-frame clones and leaves some out. The repertoire holds some 1,400,000 clones, with 96% as singletons. Material for sequencing was naive CD4+ T cells sorted from blood. Sample subset: CD45RA+ positively selected. The receptors derive from a man younger than 40 in good health.

This clone was observed a handful of times. V and J are TRBV6-6 and TRBJ1-2; 9 bases agree with TRBD1. The germline CDR1 and CDR2 sequences are MNHNY and SVGAGI (reference sequence). V was clipped by 6 bases and J by 3 bases; unmatched bases: 8. The CDR3 consists of 15 residues. The CDR3 DNA reads TGTGCCAGCAGCCACCCGGGACAGGGAGACTATGGCTACACCTTC. This sequence encodes CASSHPGQGDYGYTF.

V gene TRBV19 combines with J gene TRBJ2-3; 10 bases line up with TRBD2. V dropped 6 bases and J dropped 0; count of bases not matched to a gene: 6. Germline loops: CDR1 LNHDA, CDR2 SQIVND (reference sequence). This CDR3 spans 16 amino acids. Here the CDR3 reads CASSPLAGPSTDTQYF. DNA for the CDR3: TGTGCCAGTAGCCCACTAGCGGGACCTAGCACAGATACGCAGTATTTT.

This clone was picked up one time. J is TRBJ2-1 and V is TRBV28, with a weak D call TRBD2 (5 bases). The germline V gene has CDR1 MDHEN and CDR2 SYDVKM. The CDR3 has 17 residues. The V end lost 6 bases, the J end lost 0 bases, and 18 bases lay between the germline ends. The DNA of the CDR3 is TGTGCCAGCAGCCCCTGGCTCGGCGCGGGCTCCTACAATGAGCAGTTCTTC. Translating it yields CASSPWLGAGSYNEQFF.

The chain recombines TRBV5-5 with TRBJ1-5, with a possible D match to TRBD1 (5 bases). Germline V lookup: CDR1 SGHKS, CDR2 YYEKEE (reference sequence). The CDR3 has 16 residues. Trimming took 4 bases from V and 0 from J, leaving 14 bases between them. The CDR3 reads CASSPVGGYSNQPQHF. The CDR3 DNA sequence: TGTGCCAGCAGCCCCGTGGGGGGGTATAGCAATCAGCCCCAGCATTTT. Complete variable domain (other parts from reference TRBV5-5 and TRBJ1-5): DAGVTQSPTHLIKTRGQQVTLRCSPISGHKSVSWYQQVLGQGPQFIFQYYEKEERGRGNFPDRFSARQFPNYSSELNVNALLLGDSALYLCASSPVGGYSNQPQHFGDGTRLSIL.

The rearrangement links TRBV28 to TRBJ2-7; 9 nucleotides align to TRBD1. Germline V gene sequence: CDR1 MDHEN, CDR2 SYDVKM. The trim removed 5 bases at V and 3 bases at J, leaving 8 bases unmatched. CDR3 length: 15 amino acids. CDR3 sequence reads: CASSTPGTGLYEQYF. For the CDR3, the DNA is TGTGCCAGCAGTACCCCCGGGACAGGGCTCTACGAGCAGTACTTC.

V and J are TRBV19 and TRBJ1-2; 7 bases line up with TRBD1. Trimming cost V 10 bases and J 1 base; bases outside gene matches: 12. The CDR3 totals 15 residues. Germline V lookup: CDR1 LNHDA, CDR2 SQIVND (reference sequence). The CDR3, as DNA: TGTGCCACCGTCCGGACAGGACGGAATAACTATGGCTACACCTTC. It translates to CATVRTGRNNYGYTF.

The V gene is TRBV11-3, the J gene TRBJ2-2, with D possibly matching TRBD2 (5 bases). The CDR3 runs to 15 residues. From germline, CDR1 is SGHNT and CDR2 YENEEA. The V end lost 3 bases, the J end lost 6 bases, and 14 bases lay between the germline ends. As DNA, the CDR3 is TGTGCCAGCAGCTTTTCGCTAGCCTCCCCCGGGGAGCTGTTTTTT. Protein sequence: CASSFSLASPGELFF.